These 26 T cell receptor beta chains were all obtained from the same sample, sequenced in a study of blood T cell repertoires in COVID-19. Method: immunoSEQ multiplex PCR; TCRdb's copy keeps in-frame clones and lacks some. This table has 110,000 to 150,000 clones, under 90% appearing once. Source material: peripheral blood. Receptor source: a woman older than 75 in a cohort sampled during active or convalescent COVID-19.

The table lists this clone with a count of one. This chain uses TRBV6-5 with TRBJ1-1; no clear D. This CDR3 contains 14 residues. Germline V gene lookup returns CDR1 MNHEY and CDR2 SVGAGI. V was cut by 2 bases and J by 4 bases, with 11 bases left in between. CDR3: CASSYSIWATEAFF. The CDR3 nucleotides read TGTGCCAGCAGTTACAGTATCTGGGCCACTGAAGCTTTCTTT.

The chain has TRBV3-1 (or the pseudogene TRBV3-2) and TRBJ1-4, with D unclear. The V and J ends lost 5 bases and 0 bases respectively, with 7 bases between them. The germline gives CDR1 LGHDT, CDR2 YNNKEL (reference sequence). This CDR3 is 14 amino acids long. The CDR3 region has the DNA TGTGCCAGCAGCGAACCAGCAACTAATGAAAAACTGTTTTTT. Protein: CASSEPATNEKLFF.

The rearrangement links TRBV24-1 to TRBJ2-3; no clear D. Germline loops: CDR1 KGHDR, CDR2 SFDVKD. Deletions cut 9 bases from V and 5 bases from J, with 14 bases between. The CDR3 extends over 13 amino acids. DNA of the CDR3: TGTGCCACCTCCTCAGCCGCAGGAGATACGCAGTATTTT. Encoded protein: CATSSAAGDTQYF.

This clone showed up just once. The chain recombines TRBV19 with TRBJ2-3; weak D call: TRBD2 (6 bases). V lost 5 bases and J lost 6, with 9 bases in between. This CDR3 region has 12 residues. Germline V gene data show CDR1 as LNHDA and CDR2 as SQIVND (reference sequence). In nucleotides, the CDR3 is TGTGCCAGTAGTCTTGGGGGGGATACGCAGTATTTT. Protein sequence: CASSLGGDTQYF.

This chain uses TRBV5-1 with TRBJ1-1, with 7 nucleotides matching TRBD1. This CDR3 is 13 amino acids long. Germline V CDR1 and CDR2: SGHRS, YFSETQ. The trim removed 4 bases at V and 2 bases at J, leaving 2 bases unmatched. DNA of the CDR3: TGCGCCAGCAGCCGACAGGGAAACACTGAAGCTTTCTTT. Protein product: CASSRQGNTEAFF.

The rearrangement joins TRBV11-3 to TRBJ2-7; perhaps TRBD1 as D (6 bases). The germline CDR1 and CDR2 sequences are SGHNT and YENEEA. The V gene lost 5 bases and the J gene lost 1 base, with 12 bases spanning the gap. This CDR3 contains 14 residues. The CDR3 region has the DNA TGTGCCAGCAGCCCTCCCAGGGGATCCTACGAGCAGTACGTC. It yields the protein CASSPPRGSYEQYV.

This sequence joins TRBV5-5 and TRBJ2-7; 11 bases match TRBD1. Germline V CDR1 and CDR2: SGHKS, YYEKEE (reference sequence). Trimming removed 4 bases from V and 0 bases from J; junction bases left unmatched: 6. This CDR3 region has 16 residues. The CDR3 spells CASSVSGTGGSYEQYV. The DNA for the CDR3 is TGTGCCAGCAGCGTATCCGGGACAGGGGGCTCCTACGAGCAGTACGTC.

The chain is built from TRBV5-4 and TRBJ2-1, with unresolved D. CDR3 size: 12 residues. CDR1 is SGHNT, CDR2 YYREEE, per germline (reference sequence). V dropped 1 base and J dropped 8 bases, with 7 bases sitting between them. CDR3 nucleotides: TGTGCCAGCAGCTTGTGGAGCGATGAGCAGTTCTTC. Translation: CASSLWSDEQFF. Looking up the rest from reference TRBV5-4 and TRBJ2-1 gives the full variable domain: ETGVTQSPTHLIKTRGQQVTLRCSSQSGHNTVSWYQQALGQGPQFIFQYYREEENGRGNFPPRFSGLQFPNYSSELNVNALELDDSALYLCASSLWSDEQFFGPGTRLTVL.

The gene calls are TRBV19 and TRBJ1-4; 7 positions match TRBD1. Looked up from germline, CDR1 is LNHDA and CDR2 is SQIVND (reference sequence). This CDR3 comprises 13 residues. The trim removed 5 bases at V and 8 bases at J, leaving 5 bases unmatched. CDR3 amino acids: CASSWQGGEKLFF. The CDR3, as DNA: TGTGCCAGTAGTTGGCAGGGGGGCGAAAAACTGTTTTTT.

The V gene is TRBV18, the J gene TRBJ1-1; tentative D call: TRBD1 (5 bases). The CDR3 is made up of 13 amino acids. From germline, CDR1 is KGHSH and CDR2 LQKENI. The V gene lost 2 bases and the J gene lost 5 bases, with 9 bases spanning the gap. In nucleotides, the CDR3 is TGTGCCAGCTCACCAGTCAGGGAAACTGAAGCTTTCTTT. Amino acid sequence: CASSPVRETEAFF. Full variable domain (outside the CDR3, taken from reference TRBV18 and TRBJ1-1): NAGVMQNPRHLVRRRGQEARLRCSPMKGHSHVYWYRQLPEEGLKFMVYLQKENIIDESGMPKERFSAEFPKEGPSILRIQQVVRGDSAAYFCASSPVRETEAFFGQGTRLTVV.

This clone showed up just a few times. The J gene is TRBJ1-3, the V gene TRBV2; D is unresolved. CDR3 length equals 12 residues. Germline V CDR1 and CDR2: SNHLY, FYNNEI. Between the trimmed V and J ends, which lost 5 bases and 3 bases, there was a span of 5 bases. The CDR3 DNA is TGTGCCAGCAGTACAGATGGAAACACCATATATTTT. Encoded protein: CASSTDGNTIYF. Drawing the rest from reference TRBV2 and TRBJ1-3, the complete variable domain is EPEVTQTPSHQVTQMGQEVILRCVPISNHLYFYWYRQILGQKVEFLVSFYNNEISEKSEIFDDQFSVERPDGSNFTLKIRSTKLEDSAMYFCASSTDGNTIYFGEGSWLTVV.

This clone appeared a single time. The genes are TRBV4-1 and TRBJ1-6, with TRBD1 matching 8 bases. V dropped 2 bases and J dropped 11; count of bases not matched to a gene: 5. Per the germline V gene, CDR1 is MGHRA and CDR2 is YSYEKL. The CDR3 runs to 14 residues. DNA for the CDR3: TGCGCCAGCAGCCAACCGGACAGGGTGACACCCCTCCACTTT. It specifies CASSQPDRVTPLHF.

The gene calls are TRBV3-1 (or the pseudogene TRBV3-2) and TRBJ2-3; TRBD1 agrees at 10 bases. Trimming removed 0 bases from V and 1 base from J; junction bases left unmatched: 4. This CDR3 is built from 17 residues. CDR1 is LGHDT and CDR2 is YNNKEL in the germline V gene (reference sequence). CDR3 nucleotides: TGTGCCAGCAGCCAAGAGACAGGGGGCTTAGGCACAGATACGCAGTATTTT. It encodes CASSQETGGLGTDTQYF.

The chain joins TRBV19 to TRBJ2-2; 8 positions match TRBD1. The junction had 8 bases not matched to a gene; V was cut back by 6 bases and J by 2 bases. In germline, CDR1 is LNHDA, CDR2 SQIVND (reference sequence). The CDR3 runs 16 residues. The CDR3, as DNA: TGTGCCAGTAGACCTACAGGGGGAAGTAACACCGGGGAGCTGTTTTTT. Protein sequence: CASRPTGGSNTGELFF.

V usage is TRBV28 and J usage is TRBJ1-3; no definite D call. This CDR3 contains 11 residues. V was shortened by 6 bases and J by 8 bases, with 8 bases between the two germline ends. The V gene's germline CDR1 is MDHEN and CDR2 SYDVKM. The CDR3 bases are TGTGCCAGCAGCTCGCGGGACACCATATATTTT. Its translation is CASSSRDTIYF.

The chain combines TRBV11-2 with TRBJ2-4, with D possibly matching TRBD2 (5 bases). This CDR3 has 16 amino acids. V was shortened by 0 bases and J by 5 bases, with 14 bases between the two germline ends. Germline lookup yields CDR1 SGHAT and CDR2 FQNNGV. The CDR3 loop reads CASSLDVGAGQNIQYF. CDR3 bases: TGTGCCAGCAGCTTAGATGTGGGCGCGGGCCAAAACATTCAGTACTTC.

This clone has just a few counts. V is TRBV27 and J is TRBJ2-2; a weak D match, TRBD1 (6 bases). V was cut by 4 bases and J by 2 bases, with 11 bases left in between. This CDR3 has 15 amino acids. CDR1 and CDR2 (germline): MNHEY, SMNVEV (reference sequence). The CDR3 coding sequence is TGTGCCAGCAGTTCCGTAGGGGGTAACACCGGGGAGCTGTTTTTT. Translation: CASSSVGGNTGELFF.

This clone showed up just a few times. The chain has TRBV28 and TRBJ1-5; TRBD1 aligns across 7 bases. Germline V gives CDR1 MDHEN, CDR2 SYDVKM. The CDR3 has 14 amino acids. Trimming at V came to 7 bases and at J to 7 bases, leaving 10 bases not matched to a gene. CDR3 sequence reads: CASTTDRAPQPQHF. The CDR3 region has the DNA TGTGCCAGCACTACCGACAGGGCCCCCCAGCCCCAGCATTTT. Variable domain in full (rest from reference TRBV28 and TRBJ1-5): DVKVTQSSRYLVKRTGEKVFLECVQDMDHENMFWYRQDPGLGLRLIYFSYDVKMKEKGDIPEGYSVSREKKERFSLILESASTNQTSMYLCASTTDRAPQPQHFGDGTRLSIL.

The chain carries TRBV24-1 and TRBJ2-5, with 7 bases lining up with TRBD1. Germline CDR1 is KGHDR and CDR2 is SFDVKD. V trimming: 5 bases; J trimming: 0 bases; junction bases outside the gene matches: 8. The CDR3 is 16 amino acids. The CDR3 bases are TGTGCCACCAGTGGGGCTGGACAGGCAAACCAAGAGACCCAGTACTTC. This codes for CATSGAGQANQETQYF.

V is TRBV18 and J is TRBJ2-2; D not resolved. Germline CDR1 is KGHSH and CDR2 is LQKENI. CDR3 length: 15 residues. V was shortened by 0 bases and J by 2 bases, with 7 bases between the two germline ends. The CDR3 sequence is CASSPPGTNTGELFF. The CDR3 DNA is TGTGCCAGCTCACCACCGGGCACCAACACCGGGGAGCTGTTTTTT.

The rearrangement links TRBV6-5 to TRBJ2-3, with 8 bases lining up with TRBD2. The germline CDR1 and CDR2 sequences are MNHEY and SVGAGI. V shed 4 bases and J 6 bases; nucleotides not matched to a gene: 12. The CDR3 is 16 residues long. CDR3 in amino acids: CASSSTEAGDLDTQYF. CDR3 coding DNA: TGTGCCAGCAGTTCAACAGAAGCGGGGGATTTGGATACGCAGTATTTT.

The rearrangement uses TRBV3-1 (or the pseudogene TRBV3-2) and TRBJ1-1, with a tentative D call TRBD1 (6 bases). The germline gives CDR1 LGHDT, CDR2 YNNKEL (reference sequence). The CDR3 runs to 14 residues. Trimming pared 6 bases from V and 3 bases from J, leaving 14 bases between. This CDR3 reads CASRTMAGDTEAFF. Here the CDR3 DNA reads TGTGCCAGCAGGACGATGGCAGGGGACACTGAAGCTTTCTTT.

The chain employs TRBV21-1 and TRBJ1-2; TRBD1 is the table's D call and was not checked against the DNA. TRBV21-1 is designated a pseudogene. CDR3 length equals 13 residues. The CDR3, as DNA: TGTACGGACAGGGTCCCACGGGGTTATGGCTACACCTTC. Translation: CTDRVPRGYGYTF.

The V call is TRBV7-6, the J call TRBJ2-5; weak D call: TRBD2 (7 bases). The germline CDR1 and CDR2 sequences are SGHVS and FNYEAQ. CDR3 length: 14 residues. V lost 4 bases, J lost 4 bases, and 13 bases lay in between. The chain's CDR3 is CASSSRRGRETQYF. The CDR3 DNA sequence: TGTGCCAGCAGCTCGCGGCGGGGGCGAGAGACCCAGTACTTC.

CDR3 amino acids: CASSQGTYGYTF. The CDR3 DNA sequence: TGTGCCAGCAGCCAGGGTACCTATGGCTACACCTTC. The chain couples TRBV5-8 to TRBJ1-2; the D gene is possibly TRBD1 (5 bases). This CDR3 contains 12 residues. The V gene's germline CDR1 is SGHTS and CDR2 YDEGEE. Trimming pared 4 bases from V and 4 bases from J, leaving 8 bases between. Based on the CDR3 plus reference TRBV5-8 and TRBJ1-2, the full variable domain is EAGVTQSPTHLIKTRGQQATLRCSPISGHTSVYWYQQALGLGLQFLLWYDEGEERNRGNFPPRFSGRQFPNYSSELNVNALELEDSALYLCASSQGTYGYTFGSGTRLTVV.

The genes are TRBV18 and TRBJ1-1, with TRBD1 as a possible D gene (6 bases). This CDR3 has 18 amino acids. From germline, CDR1 is KGHSH and CDR2 LQKENI. V was trimmed by 0 bases and J by 3 bases, leaving 20 bases between them. The CDR3 region is CASSPPGRGGQWDTEAFF. In DNA form, the CDR3 reads TGTGCCAGCTCACCACCGGGCCGTGGGGGCCAGTGGGACACTGAAGCTTTCTTT.